The entry below describes one TCR beta chain. Its antigen is not known. This sample stems from a study of shared clonotypes between healthy human individuals. Whole-study results and caveats: It was only blood that was sampled, and tissue repertoires likely differ.

Clones were read by immunoSEQ multiplex PCR, and TCRdb kept only the in-frame ones, dropping some. The repertoire holds some 2,500,000 clones, with more than 85% as singletons. CDR1 and CDR2 from the germline V gene are SGHRS and YFSETQ. V was trimmed by 0 bases and J by 4 bases, leaving 14 bases between them. The CDR3 has 16 residues. CD45RA+ naive and CD45RA-negative memory subsets were separated from CD4+ cells. The V call is TRBV5-1, the J call TRBJ2-1; perhaps TRBD2 as D (6 bases). The sequencing sample was made of naive CD4+ T cells from PBMCs. Subset in this sample: CD45RA+ positively selected. The receptor was isolated from a man between 18 and 29 years old in good health. Some clones in this sample may be carry-over from other donors' samples. CDR3 sequence reads: CASSLGLGGVYNEQFF. The CDR3 region has the DNA TGCGCCAGCAGCTTGGGGCTGGGGGGAGTTTACAATGAGCAGTTCTTC.